Below, 22 T cell receptor beta chains from the same sample are listed, as sequenced in a study of cytomegalovirus exposure and HLA in healthy donors. Measured with immunoSEQ multiplex PCR; TCRdb has only the in-frame clones, and not every one. The profile shows roughly 150,000 clones, around four fifths of them singletons. The source material was PBMCs. Every receptor here comes from a young man in good health and CMV-seropositive.

This chain joins TRBV2 and TRBJ1-4, with 7 positions matching TRBD1. Germline loops: CDR1 SNHLY, CDR2 FYNNEI. Trimming took 10 bases from V and 7 from J; bases not matched to a gene: 9. The CDR3 runs 13 residues. CDR3 loop: CAIRGTDVEKLFF. The CDR3 DNA is TGTGCCATCCGGGGGACAGATGTTGAAAAACTGTTTTTT. Full variable domain (missing parts from reference TRBV2 and TRBJ1-4): EPEVTQTPSHQVTQMGQEVILRCVPISNHLYFYWYRQILGQKVEFLVSFYNNEISEKSEIFDDQFSVERPDGSNFTLKIRSTKLEDSAMYFCAIRGTDVEKLFFGSGTQLSVL.

V gene TRBV25-1 combines with J gene TRBJ2-2, with 10 bases aligning to TRBD2. Germline lookup yields CDR1 MGHDK and CDR2 SYGVNS. J gave up 5 bases and V 9 bases, and 9 bases lay outside the gene matches. This CDR3 has 15 residues. In DNA form, the CDR3 reads TGTGCCAGTGCCCTTAGCGGGGGGATGACCGGGGAGCTGTTTTTT. Its protein is CASALSGGMTGELFF.

The chain carries TRBV7-2 and TRBJ2-3; 8 bases align to TRBD2. The germline V gene encodes CDR1 SGHTA and CDR2 FQGNSA. The CDR3 loop spans 14 amino acids. Trimming removed 6 bases from V and 3 bases from J; junction bases left unmatched: 5. CDR3 sequence (DNA): TGTGCCAGCAGTGTCGGGGGGGGTACAGATACGCAGTATTTT. Protein sequence: CASSVGGGTDTQYF.

The chain is built from TRBV19 and TRBJ1-5; 9 bases match TRBD1. The CDR3 loop spans 15 amino acids. Germline-derived CDR1 and CDR2 are LNHDA and SQIVND (reference sequence). Losses at the gene ends were 6 bases for V and 4 bases for J; bases not matched to a gene: 7. The CDR3, as DNA: TGTGCCAGTAGCTCCGGGACAGGGAAGAATCAGCCCCAGCATTTT. It encodes CASSSGTGKNQPQHF.

V usage is TRBV7-9 and J usage is TRBJ2-2; 8 bases agree with TRBD1. This CDR3 contains 15 residues. Losses at the gene ends were 5 bases for V and 7 bases for J; bases not matched to a gene: 9. CDR1 and CDR2 from the germline V gene are SEHNR and FQNEAQ (reference sequence). The CDR3 DNA reads TGTGCCAGCAGCCCAGGACAGGGAGAGATCGGGGAGCTGTTTTTT. This codes for CASSPGQGEIGELFF. Looking up the rest from reference TRBV7-9 and TRBJ2-2 gives the full variable domain: DTGVSQNPRHKITKRGQNVTFRCDPISEHNRLYWYRQTLGQGPEFLTYFQNEAQLEKSRLLSDRFSAERPKGSFSTLEIQRTEQGDSAMYLCASSPGQGEIGELFFGEGSRLTVL.

V usage is TRBV9 and J usage is TRBJ2-5; D unclear. V lost 4 bases, J lost 3 bases, and 10 bases lay in between. Germline-derived CDR1 and CDR2 are SGDLS and YYNGEE. The CDR3 spans 13 residues. CDR3 DNA sequence: TGTGCCAGCAGCCCCCTCCCAGAAGAGACCCAGTACTTC. Protein product: CASSPLPEETQYF.

The chain employs TRBV9 and TRBJ2-1, with 9 bases that match TRBD2. CDR3 length: 13 amino acids. Losses at the gene ends were 0 bases for V and 14 bases for J; bases not matched to a gene: 6. Per germline, CDR1 SGDLS and CDR2 YYNGEE. The CDR3 is CASSVDGGGEEFF. CDR3 nucleotide sequence: TGTGCCAGCAGCGTAGACGGCGGGGGGGAAGAGTTCTTC.

This clone was detected only a few times. The chain carries TRBV10-1 and TRBJ2-2; 11 bases agree with TRBD2. This CDR3 region has 17 residues. CDR1 is WNHNN and CDR2 is SYGVQD in the germline V gene (reference sequence). V dropped 7 bases and J dropped 1; count of bases not matched to a gene: 8. The CDR3 reads CASIIAGGHRNTGELFF. The CDR3 DNA reads TGCGCCAGCATTATAGCGGGGGGGCATAGGAACACCGGGGAGCTGTTTTTT.

The chain couples TRBV19 to TRBJ2-5; TRBD1 matches at 7 bases. V was pared by 3 bases and J by 5 bases, with 9 bases of the junction left unmatched. The CDR3 contains 15 residues. The germline V gene has CDR1 LNHDA and CDR2 SQIVND (reference sequence). This CDR3 reads CASSMGDRRAETQYF. DNA of the CDR3: TGTGCCAGTAGTATGGGGGACAGACGGGCCGAGACCCAGTACTTC. The variable domain in full, completed from reference TRBV19 and TRBJ2-5, reads DGGITQSPKYLFRKEGQNVTLSCEQNLNHDAMYWYRQDPGQGLRLIYYSQIVNDFQKGDIAEGYSVSREKKESFPLTVTSAQKNPTAFYLCASSMGDRRAETQYFGPGTRLLVL.

This chain joins TRBV19 and TRBJ1-5; D not resolved. The CDR3 is 14 residues long. Trimming left V 3 bases short and J 6 bases short, with 12 bases between. Germline V gene data show CDR1 as LNHDA and CDR2 as SQIVND (reference sequence). The CDR3 DNA follows: TGTGCCAGTAGTATCTCGGGGTTTGGTCAGCCCCAGCATTTT. This encodes CASSISGFGQPQHF.

This chain connects TRBV6-5 to TRBJ2-7; 8 positions agree with TRBD1. V gave up 2 bases and J gave up 2 bases; unmatched junction bases: 8. The germline V gene encodes CDR1 MNHEY and CDR2 SVGAGI. This CDR3 is 16 amino acids long. CDR3 sequence: CASSYVADRAPYEQYF. The CDR3 nucleotides are TGTGCCAGCAGTTACGTCGCGGACAGGGCACCCTACGAGCAGTACTTC.

J is TRBJ2-3 and V is TRBV7-6; TRBD2 agrees at 11 bases. Unmatched junction bases numbered 4, after V lost 5 bases and J lost 3 bases. Germline assignment: CDR1 SGHVS and CDR2 FNYEAQ. The CDR3 extends over 15 amino acids. The CDR3 region has the DNA TGTGCCAGCAGCCAGGGACTAGCGGAAACAGATACGCAGTATTTT. This sequence encodes CASSQGLAETDTQYF. The entire variable domain, with the rest obtained from reference TRBV7-6 and TRBJ2-3, is as follows: GAGVSQSPRYKVTKRGQDVALRCDPISGHVSLYWYRQALGQGPEFLTYFNYEAQQDKSGLPNDRFSAERPEGSISTLTIQRTEQRDSAMYRCASSQGLAETDTQYFGPGTRLTVL.

Comment on this clone: Different DNA sequences within this sample yield the same CDR3. The chain recombines TRBV6-5 with TRBJ1-1; 10 bases match TRBD1. CDR3 length equals 14 residues. The junction had 2 bases not matched to a gene; V was cut back by 2 bases and J by 5 bases. Germline V gene sequence: CDR1 MNHEY, CDR2 SVGAGI. The CDR3 bases are TGTGCCAGCAGTTACGGACAGGGGGGGACTGAAGCTTTCTTT. Amino acids: CASSYGQGGTEAFF.

Notes on this clone: The same CDR3 arises from other DNA sequences in this sample as well. This sequence joins TRBV7-2 and TRBJ2-7; 10 bases align to TRBD1. Germline V gene sequence: CDR1 SGHTA, CDR2 FQGNSA. The CDR3 contains 14 residues. V was clipped by 4 bases and J by 4 bases; unmatched bases: 4. The CDR3 reads CASSSRQGAYEQYF. The CDR3 bases are TGTGCCAGCAGCTCCCGACAGGGGGCTTACGAGCAGTACTTC.

The chain employs TRBV4-1 and TRBJ1-2, with 9 positions matching TRBD1. The germline V gene encodes CDR1 MGHRA and CDR2 YSYEKL. The junction had 7 bases not matched to a gene; V was cut back by 4 bases and J by 4 bases. This CDR3 is 15 amino acids long. The CDR3, as DNA: TGCGCCAGCAGCCCAGGGACAGGGATCGGCTATGGCTACACCTTC. It encodes CASSPGTGIGYGYTF.

The chain carries TRBV4-2 and TRBJ2-2; 7 positions agree with TRBD2. CDR1 is LGHNA, CDR2 YNFKEQ, per germline. V was clipped by 1 base and J by 0 bases; unmatched bases: 2. The CDR3 is made up of 16 amino acids. CDR3 DNA sequence: TGTGCCAGCAGCCAAGGGACTAGAACGAACACCGGGGAGCTGTTTTTT. Amino acid sequence: CASSQGTRTNTGELFF.

The chain has TRBV19 and TRBJ2-1; possible D gene TRBD2, 6 bases. The length of the CDR3 is 16 residues. CDR1 and CDR2 from the germline V gene are LNHDA and SQIVND (reference sequence). Trimming stripped 7 bases from V and 7 bases from J, with 23 bases between. This chain's CDR3 is CASTTLWDSPRNEQFF. CDR3 bases: TGTGCCAGTACCACTCTCTGGGACTCCCCTCGAAATGAGCAGTTCTTC.

The rearrangement joins TRBV10-3 to TRBJ2-5, with TRBD1 matching over 8 bases. The V and J ends lost 4 bases and 4 bases, in that order; junction bases with no gene match: 2. Germline-derived CDR1 and CDR2 are ENHRY and SYGVKD. The CDR3 totals 13 residues. CDR3 coding DNA: TGTGCCATCAGTGTCACAGGGGGAGAGACCCAGTACTTC. It specifies CAISVTGGETQYF.

This clone was counted only a few times. The CDR3 DNA reads as TGTGCCAGCAGCTCTTTGGGGGGAAGCGAAGCGAACACCGGGGAGCTGTTTTTT. Protein sequence: CASSSLGGSEANTGELFF. The chain couples TRBV11-3 to TRBJ2-2, with a weak D call TRBD2 (6 bases). The germline CDR1 and CDR2 sequences are SGHNT and YENEEA. V was trimmed by 4 bases and J by 0 bases, leaving 18 bases between them. The CDR3 has 18 amino acids.

This rearrangement joins TRBV5-1 to TRBJ1-2, with unresolved D. V was shortened by 2 bases and J by 2 bases, with 7 bases between the two germline ends. Germline V lookup: CDR1 SGHRS, CDR2 YFSETQ. This CDR3 is built from 13 residues. CDR3 nucleotides: TGCGCCAGCAGCTTTCAGAGGAACTATGGCTACACCTTC. This gives the protein CASSFQRNYGYTF.

This clone has a handful of counts. This sequence joins TRBV5-6 and TRBJ1-6; D uncertain. The CDR3 has 13 residues. The V and J ends lost 2 bases and 9 bases respectively, with 9 bases between them. Germline V gives CDR1 SGHDT, CDR2 YYEEEE. The chain's CDR3 is CASSFRRGSPLHF. CDR3 in DNA: TGTGCCAGCAGCTTCCGTCGGGGTTCACCCCTCCACTTT.

This chain links TRBV6-5 with TRBJ2-7, with TRBD2 as a possible D gene (7 bases). Trimming pared 0 bases from V and 0 bases from J, leaving 12 bases between. The CDR3 is 16 residues long. CDR1 is MNHEY, CDR2 SVGAGI, per germline. DNA for the CDR3: TGTGCCAGCAGTTACTCTTCGCGGGGGCGCTCCTACGAGCAGTACTTC. This translates into CASSYSSRGRSYEQYF.